Listed below are T cell receptor gamma chains from one sample, sequenced in a study of Vδ1+ human thymocytes. TCRdb made new clone calls on the multiplex PCR reads using CATT. The profile shows about 23,000 gamma-chain clones, about an eighth of them singletons. Sequenced sample: Vdelta1+ gamma-delta thymocytes from the thymus. These receptor sequences come from a child younger than two who had congenital heart surgery. Each CDR3 is given with its conserved first and last residue. Clone size is stated in some rows and not others, as once, few, many or a class when expanded.

size: few; J: TRGJ1/TRGJ2; V: TRGV2; length: 11; DNA: TGTGCCACCTGGGACGGGCCCGAGAAACTCTTT; CDR3: CATWDGPEKLF
size: few; J: TRGJ1/TRGJ2; V: TRGV9; length: 12; DNA: TGTGCCTTGTGGGCCGCGGACTATAAGAAACTCTTT; CDR3: CALWAADYKKLF
size: few; J: TRGJ1/TRGJ2; V: TRGV4; length: 11; DNA: TGTGCCACCTGGGGGAATTATAAGAAACTCTTT; CDR3: CATWGNYKKLF
size: -; J: TRGJ1/TRGJ2; V: TRGV8; length: 11; DNA: TGTGCCACCTGGGCAGCGGAGGAGAAACTCTTT; CDR3: CATWAAEEKLF
size: few; J: TRGJ1/TRGJ2; V: TRGV4; length: 13; DNA: TGTGCCACCTGGAATAGTAGGAATTATAAGAAACTCTTT; CDR3: CATWNSRNYKKLF
size: -; J: TRGJ1/TRGJ2; V: TRGV5; length: 13; DNA: TGTGCCACCTGGGACAGGCGGAGCTATAAGAAACTCTTT; CDR3: CATWDRRSYKKLF
size: few; J: TRGJ1/TRGJ2; V: TRGV3; length: 13; DNA: TGTGCCACCTGGGACAGGCAGACTTATAAGAAACTCTTT; CDR3: CATWDRQTYKKLF
size: -; J: TRGJ1/TRGJ2; V: TRGV2; length: 13; DNA: TGTGCCACCTGGGACGTACGGGATTATAAGAAACTCTTT; CDR3: CATWDVRDYKKLF
size: -; J: TRGJ1/TRGJ2; V: TRGV5; length: 12; DNA: TGTGCCACCTGGGACCGGGGTTATAAGAAACTCTTT; CDR3: CATWDRGYKKLF
size: -; J: TRGJP2; V: TRGV4; length: 12; DNA: TGTGCCACCTTTAGTAGTGATTGGATCAAGACGTTT; CDR3: CATFSSDWIKTF
size: -; J: TRGJ1/TRGJ2; V: TRGV4; length: 11; DNA: TGTGCCACCTGGGAGAACCGGAAGAAACTCTTT; CDR3: CATWENRKKLF
size: -; J: TRGJ1/TRGJ2; V: TRGV2; length: 11; DNA: TGTGCCACCTGGGACGGGCCTCAGAAACTCTTT; CDR3: CATWDGPQKLF
size: -; J: TRGJP2; V: TRGV4; length: 14; DNA: TGTGCCACCTGGACCTCTAGTAGTGATTGGATCAAGACGTTT; CDR3: CATWTSSSDWIKTF
size: few; J: TRGJ1/TRGJ2; V: TRGV9; length: 11; DNA: TGTGCCTTGTGGGTCATTTATAAGAAACTCTTT; CDR3: CALWVIYKKLF
size: few; J: TRGJ1/TRGJ2; V: TRGV2; length: 15; DNA: TGTGCCACCTGGGACGGGTCCCGGAATTATTATAAGAAACTCTTT; CDR3: CATWDGSRNYYKKLF
size: few; J: TRGJP2; V: TRGV3; length: 14; DNA: TGTGCCACCTGGGACAGGCCGTGGGATTGGATCAAGACGTTT; CDR3: CATWDRPWDWIKTF
size: -; J: TRGJ1/TRGJ2; V: TRGV8; length: 13; DNA: TGTGCCACCTGGGATAGGCCGAAGTATAAGAAACTCTTT; CDR3: CATWDRPKYKKLF
size: few; J: TRGJ1/TRGJ2; V: TRGV4; length: 12; DNA: TGTGCCACCTGGAAGATGCGGTATAAGAAACTCTTT; CDR3: CATWKMRYKKLF
size: few; J: TRGJ1/TRGJ2; V: TRGV5; length: 12; DNA: TGTGCCACCTGGGACGGCTGTTATAAGAAACTCTTT; CDR3: CATWDGCYKKLF
size: -; J: TRGJ1/TRGJ2; V: TRGV5; length: 15; DNA: TGTGCCACCTGGGACAGGCAGGTGTTTGGGTATAAGAAACTCTTT; CDR3: CATWDRQVFGYKKLF
size: -; J: TRGJ1/TRGJ2; V: TRGV9; length: 14; DNA: TGTGCCTTGTGGGAGGTGCGGGGTTATTATAAGAAACTCTTT; CDR3: CALWEVRGYYKKLF
size: few; J: TRGJP2; V: TRGV4; length: 17; DNA: TGTGCCACCTGGGATGGAGCCCCGTATAGTAGTGATTGGATCAAGACGTTT; CDR3: CATWDGAPYSSDWIKTF
size: -; J: TRGJ1/TRGJ2; V: TRGV9; length: 14; DNA: TGTGCCTTGTGGGAGGTGCAGGGGGTTTATAAGAAACTCTTT; CDR3: CALWEVQGVYKKLF
size: few; J: TRGJ1/TRGJ2; V: TRGV4; length: 13; DNA: TGTGCCACCTGGGATCCTATGGGGTATAAGAAACTCTTT; CDR3: CATWDPMGYKKLF
size: few; J: TRGJ1/TRGJ2; V: TRGV9; length: 12; DNA: TGTGCCTTGTGGGAGGTGCCCCATAAGAAACTCTTT; CDR3: CALWEVPHKKLF
size: -; J: TRGJ1/TRGJ2; V: TRGV4; length: 13; DNA: TGTGCCACCTGGGTCTCTGGATCCTTCAAGAAACTCTTT; CDR3: CATWVSGSFKKLF
size: few; J: TRGJ1/TRGJ2; V: TRGV3; length: 15; DNA: TGTGCCACCTGGGACAGGCCTTCGAATTATTATAAGAAACTCTTT; CDR3: CATWDRPSNYYKKLF
size: few; J: TRGJ1/TRGJ2; V: TRGV4; length: 11; DNA: TGTGCCACCTGGAATGGGCAAAGGAAACTCTTT; CDR3: CATWNGQRKLF
size: few; J: TRGJ1/TRGJ2; V: TRGV5; length: 15; DNA: TGTGCCACCTGGGACCCTCCGGGGTGTCATTATAAGAAACTCTTT; CDR3: CATWDPPGCHYKKLF
size: -; J: TRGJ1/TRGJ2; V: TRGV4; length: 13; DNA: TGTGCCACCTGGAATGGGCTTCATTATAAGAAACTCTTT; CDR3: CATWNGLHYKKLF
size: few; J: TRGJP2; V: TRGV2; length: 15; DNA: TGTGCCACCTGGGACGGTGTAGGTAGTGATTGGATCAAGACGTTT; CDR3: CATWDGVGSDWIKTF
size: medium-sized; J: TRGJ1/TRGJ2; V: TRGV3; length: 13; DNA: TGTGCCACCTGGGACAGGCTGGGTTATAAGAAACTCTTT; CDR3: CATWDRLGYKKLF
size: few; J: TRGJ1/TRGJ2; V: TRGV5; length: 11; DNA: TGTGCCACCTGGGACCGGGGTAGGAAACTCTTT; CDR3: CATWDRGRKLF
size: few; J: TRGJ1/TRGJ2; V: TRGV5; length: 15; DNA: TGTGCCACCTGGGACAGGCGGAACTACCTTAAGGAGAAACTCTTT; CDR3: CATWDRRNYLKEKLF
size: few; J: TRGJP2; V: TRGV4; length: 13; DNA: TGTGCCACCTGGGATGGGCTAGGTTGGATCAAGACGTTT; CDR3: CATWDGLGWIKTF
size: few; J: TRGJ1/TRGJ2; V: TRGV4; length: 13; DNA: TGTGCCACCTGGGATCTGGACGGTTATAAGAAACTCTTT; CDR3: CATWDLDGYKKLF
size: -; J: TRGJP1; V: TRGV2; length: 18; DNA: TGTGCCACCTGGGACGGGCAAAGGAGAAGGGCCACTGGTTGGTTCAAGATATTT; CDR3: CATWDGQRRRATGWFKIF
size: few; J: TRGJP2; V: TRGV2; length: 16; DNA: TGTGCCACCTGGGACGGGCCCTGCAAAGGTGATTGGATCAAGACGTTT; CDR3: CATWDGPCKGDWIKTF
size: few; J: TRGJ1/TRGJ2; V: TRGV9; length: 12; DNA: TGTGCCTTGTGGGACAAAGGGGGAGAGAAACTCTTT; CDR3: CALWDKGGEKLF
size: -; J: TRGJ1/TRGJ2; V: TRGV2; length: 15; DNA: TGTGCCACCTGGGACGCTCCGCCGAATTATTATAAGAAACTCTTT; CDR3: CATWDAPPNYYKKLF
size: -; J: TRGJP2; V: TRGV9; length: 11; DNA: TGTGCCTTGTGGGTTGATTGGATCAAGACGTTT; CDR3: CALWVDWIKTF
size: once; J: TRGJP; V: TRGV9; length: 16; DNA: TGTGCCTTGTGGGAGTGGAGGGAGTTGGGCAAAAAAATCAAGGTATTT; CDR3: CALWEWRELGKKIKVF
size: -; J: TRGJP2; V: TRGV2; length: 14; DNA: TGTGCCACCTGGAATTTGACAAGTGATTGGATCAAGACGTTT; CDR3: CATWNLTSDWIKTF
size: -; J: TRGJ1/TRGJ2; V: TRGV3; length: 14; DNA: TGTGCCACCTGGGACAGGCGCCCCCCGTTTAAGAAACTCTTT; CDR3: CATWDRRPPFKKLF
size: -; J: TRGJ1/TRGJ2; V: TRGV8; length: 15; DNA: TGTGCCACCTGGGATCGGGTGGGGAATTATTATAAGAAACTCTTT; CDR3: CATWDRVGNYYKKLF